This TCR beta chain was observed in a study of T cell repertoires in cytomegalovirus infection. Overall study context: Recently identified HLA-C-restricted and well-studied HLA-B-restricted CMV epitopes were used. Both a matching HLA type and CMV infection were indicated by public TCR beta signatures.

MiXCR, applied by TCRdb to the reads, yields one record per CDR3 protein. Among hundreds of thousands of distinct CDR3 sequences listed, 30% to 40% were seen once. Findings and limits, study-wide: Accumulated public TCR beta family frequency recognized individuals carrying CMV together with the relevant HLA. Dominating the ex vivo response were TCR beta clonotypes that were CMV-specific and HLA-C-restricted.

Concerning this clonotype: Its antigen is still unknown.

Germline lookup yields CDR1 DFQATT and CDR2 SNEGSKA (reference sequence). CDR3 length: 16 amino acids. V was pared by 0 bases and J by 1 base, with 15 bases between. Specimen: cultured PBMCs, collected from culture after CMV antigen stimulation. The source of this sequence is a human donor in good health (CMV status not recorded). Some clones in this sample may be carry-over from other donors' samples. The chain employs TRBV20-1 and TRBJ2-5; weak D call: TRBD1 (6 bases). CDR3 loop: CSARDRKQGPQETQYF. CDR3 DNA: TGCAGTGCTAGAGACCGCAAACAGGGACCCCAAGAGACCCAGTACTTC.